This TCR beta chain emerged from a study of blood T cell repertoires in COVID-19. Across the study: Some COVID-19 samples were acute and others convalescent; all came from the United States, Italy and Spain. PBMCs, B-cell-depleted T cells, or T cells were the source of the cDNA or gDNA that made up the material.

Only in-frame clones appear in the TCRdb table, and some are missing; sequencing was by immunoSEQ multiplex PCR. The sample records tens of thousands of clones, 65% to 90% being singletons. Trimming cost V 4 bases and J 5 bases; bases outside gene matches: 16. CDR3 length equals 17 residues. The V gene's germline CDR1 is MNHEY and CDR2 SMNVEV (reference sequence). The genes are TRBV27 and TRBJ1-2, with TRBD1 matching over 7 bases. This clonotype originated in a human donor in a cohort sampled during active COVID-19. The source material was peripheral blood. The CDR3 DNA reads TGTGCCAGCAGTTGGGGGACAGCATCAAAACTAAAGTATGGCTACACCTTC. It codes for CASSWGTASKLKYGYTF.